Presented here are 29 T cell receptor beta chains from one specimen sequenced in a study of T cells in Graves' hyperthyroidism and ophthalmopathy. RNA transcripts were the template for amplifying TCR beta CDR3 regions. Initially, a first-round RT-PCR of the TCR CDR3 employed the HTBI primer set. MiXCR was run by TCRdb on the multiplex PCR reads, yielding one entry per CDR3 protein. The sample contains roughly 740,000 distinct CDR3 sequences, approximately 16% of which appear only once. Sequencing used blood. These receptors originate from a man aged 18-30 years with Graves' hyperthyroidism.

V usage is TRBV3-1 and J usage is TRBJ1-5; 10 bases map to TRBD1. The CDR3 spans 15 residues. Germline V lookup: CDR1 LGHDT, CDR2 YNNKEL (reference sequence). V was clipped by 4 bases and J by 7 bases; unmatched bases: 7. This chain's CDR3 is CASSPRQGARQPQHF. CDR3 sequence (DNA): TGTGCCAGCAGCCCCAGACAGGGGGCACGGCAGCCCCAGCATTTT.

Notes on this clonotype: A much larger clone differs from this one at a single base, so this may be a read error. The chain combines TRBV30 with TRBJ2-1; 8 nucleotides match TRBD2. This CDR3 has 14 residues. The trim removed 8 bases at V and 7 bases at J, leaving 13 bases unmatched. Germline values: CDR1 GTSNPN, CDR2 SVGIG (reference sequence). The CDR3 sequence is CARGGASGGNEQFF. The CDR3 bases are TGTGCCCGGGGGGGGGCTAGCGGCGGAAATGAGCAGTTCTTC.

In this sample, this clonotype turned up many times. The chain carries TRBV19 and TRBJ1-1, with 9 bases lining up with TRBD1. The CDR3 runs to 16 residues. Per germline, CDR1 LNHDA and CDR2 SQIVND (reference sequence). Trimming took 5 bases from V and 5 from J; bases not matched to a gene: 12. In DNA form, the CDR3 reads TGTGCCAGTAGTGGCCAACCGGGGACAGGGAGGACTGAAGCTTTCTTT. Residues: CASSGQPGTGRTEAFF.

This clonotype was counted only a few times. The CDR3 DNA is TGTGCCAGCAGCTTGTCCCTCCCTGGCCCGCACGCGCAGTACTTC. The encoded protein is CASSLSLPGPHAQYF. This chain uses TRBV7-9 with TRBJ2-7; D remains unclear. Trimming removed 3 bases from V and 9 bases from J, with 21 bases in between. CDR1 is SEHNR, CDR2 FQNEAQ, per germline (reference sequence). The CDR3 runs 15 residues.

In its sample, this clonotype was seen a few times. The J gene is TRBJ2-1, the V gene TRBV3-1; the D gene is possibly TRBD2 (6 bases). This CDR3 region has 13 residues. Trimming cost V 7 bases and J 4 bases, with 11 bases left between them. Germline assignment: CDR1 LGHDT and CDR2 YNNKEL (reference sequence). The CDR3 DNA reads as TGTGCCAGCACCCCGGGACTTTACAATGAGCAGTTCTTC. Amino acids: CASTPGLYNEQFF.

Ten or more counts support this clonotype. The V and J genes are TRBV2 and TRBJ2-4; 8 positions agree with TRBD1. The germline CDR1 and CDR2 sequences are SNHLY and FYNNEI. J gave up 6 bases and V 6 bases, and 10 bases lay outside the gene matches. This CDR3 is 15 amino acids long. The DNA for the CDR3 is TGTGCCAGCAGCGAGGACAGGGTGGGCCCAAACATTCAGTACTTC. It encodes CASSEDRVGPNIQYF.

The chain links TRBV7-9 to TRBJ1-5, with D possibly being TRBD1 (5 bases). V dropped 3 bases and J dropped 4 bases, with 16 bases sitting between them. The CDR3 totals 16 residues. Germline-derived CDR1 and CDR2 are SEHNR and FQNEAQ (reference sequence). The CDR3 DNA reads as TGTGCCAGCAGCTTCTGGATGGGACGGAAAAATCAGCCCCAGCATTTT. Its protein is CASSFWMGRKNQPQHF. Supplemented by reference TRBV7-9 and TRBJ1-5, the full variable domain reads DTGVSQNPRHKITKRGQNVTFRCDPISEHNRLYWYRQTLGQGPEFLTYFQNEAQLEKSRLLSDRFSAERPKGSFSTLEIQRTEQGDSAMYLCASSFWMGRKNQPQHFGDGTRLSIL.

This clonotype was seen at least ten times. This sequence joins TRBV20-1 and TRBJ2-7, with 10 bases identical to TRBD1. The CDR3 is made up of 13 amino acids. Trimming took 2 bases from V and 3 from J; bases not matched to a gene: 1. Germline CDR1 and CDR2: DFQATT and SNEGSKA (reference sequence). The CDR3 sequence: CSARRDRGYEQYF. DNA of the CDR3: TGCAGTGCTAGACGGGACAGGGGCTACGAGCAGTACTTC.

In this sample, this clonotype turned up many times. The chain combines TRBV3-1 with TRBJ2-5; D gene ambiguous. Germline CDR1 reads LGHDT; CDR2 reads YNNKEL (reference sequence). The V end lost 0 bases, the J end lost 7 bases, and 15 bases lay between the germline ends. This CDR3 is 15 amino acids long. The CDR3 protein is CASSQDSSQPGTQYF. In DNA form, the CDR3 reads TGTGCCAGCAGCCAAGATTCCTCCCAACCAGGGACCCAGTACTTC.

The sample holds many counts of this clonotype. The chain carries TRBV11-2 and TRBJ2-1; the D gene is possibly TRBD1 (5 bases). The CDR3 covers 14 residues. Germline CDR1 and CDR2: SGHAT and FQNNGV. Trimming left V 4 bases short and J 5 bases short, with 12 bases between. CDR3 residues: CASSSYAGHNEQFF. The CDR3 DNA is TGTGCCAGCAGCTCCTATGCAGGGCACAATGAGCAGTTCTTC. Drawing the rest from reference TRBV11-2 and TRBJ2-1, the complete variable domain is EAGVAQSPRYKIIEKRQSVAFWCNPISGHATLYWYQQILGQGPKLLIQFQNNGVVDDSQLPKDRFSAERLKGVDSTLKIQPAKLEDSAVYLCASSSYAGHNEQFFGPGTRLTVL.

The CDR3 DNA is TGCGCCAGCAGCCAAACGCCCCAGGGGACATATGAGCAGTTCTTC. It encodes CASSQTPQGTYEQFF. This rearrangement joins TRBV4-1 to TRBJ2-1; the D gene is possibly TRBD1 (6 bases). The CDR3 is 15 amino acids. Per the germline V gene, CDR1 is MGHRA and CDR2 is YSYEKL. Trimming shortened V by 2 bases and J by 8 bases, and 16 bases separated the two germline ends.

The chain uses TRBV6-5 and TRBJ1-1, with 7 bases identical to TRBD1. The CDR3 has 16 amino acids. J gave up 1 base and V 0 bases, and 5 bases lay outside the gene matches. Germline V CDR1 and CDR2: MNHEY, SVGAGI. The CDR3 DNA reads as TGTGCCAGCAGTTACTCCAGGACAGGATGGAACACTGAAGCTTTCTTT. It codes for CASSYSRTGWNTEAFF.

This clonotype was counted a few times. V gene TRBV7-9 combines with J gene TRBJ1-4; D might be TRBD1 (5 bases). Germline-derived CDR1 and CDR2 are SEHNR and FQNEAQ (reference sequence). CDR3 length equals 13 residues. V lost 4 bases, J lost 8 bases, and 11 bases lay in between. The CDR3 loop is CASSSPGQEKLFF. CDR3 nucleotide sequence: TGTGCCAGCAGCTCCCCGGGGCAGGAAAAACTGTTTTTT.

This clonotype was detected a few times. This chain connects TRBV20-1 to TRBJ2-5; 10 bases agree with TRBD2. Germline V lookup: CDR1 DFQATT, CDR2 SNEGSKA (reference sequence). This CDR3 region has 13 residues. The J segment lost 5 bases and the V segment lost 5 bases, leaving 5 bases of the junction unmatched. The CDR3 reads CSAPRSGRETQYF. In DNA, the CDR3 is TGCAGTGCTCCCCGTAGCGGGAGGGAGACCCAGTACTTC.

At least ten counts were recorded for this clonotype. The chain is built from TRBV12-3 or TRBV12-4 and TRBJ2-1; D is unclear. V lost 6 bases and J 4 bases, leaving 10 bases between the germline ends. The CDR3 loop spans 13 amino acids. The CDR3 loop is CASRKGTYNEQFF. CDR3 bases: TGTGCCAGCAGAAAAGGAACGTACAATGAGCAGTTCTTC.

This clonotype was seen at least ten times. The genes are TRBV20-1 and TRBJ2-1, with TRBD2 matching 7 bases. The CDR3 is 15 residues long. CDR1 DFQATT and CDR2 SNEGSKA come from the germline V gene (reference sequence). V was pared by 0 bases and J by 3 bases, with 5 bases of the junction left unmatched. CDR3 sequence: CSAREGQRDYNEQFF. The DNA of the CDR3 is TGCAGTGCTAGAGAAGGCCAGCGGGACTACAATGAGCAGTTCTTC.

This sequence joins TRBV7-9 and TRBJ2-1, with D possibly matching TRBD2 (5 bases). This CDR3 spans 15 amino acids. Looked up from germline, CDR1 is SEHNR and CDR2 is FQNEAQ (reference sequence). V was trimmed by 8 bases and J by 5 bases, leaving 19 bases between them. CDR3 sequence reads: CASLSSLDFDNEQFF. CDR3 sequence (DNA): TGTGCCAGCTTGAGTTCTTTGGACTTCGACAATGAGCAGTTCTTC.

In its sample, this clonotype was seen many times. The rearrangement links TRBV12-3 or TRBV12-4 to TRBJ2-2; unclear D gene. The ends were cut back, 3 bases at V and 1 base at J, with 6 bases in the middle. The CDR3 runs 14 residues. Written as DNA, the CDR3 is TGTGCCAGCAGTTTGACGGAGAACACCGGGGAGCTGTTTTTT. Translation gives CASSLTENTGELFF.

This clonotype was seen only a few times. The rearrangement joins TRBV12-3 or TRBV12-4 to TRBJ2-3; D gene ambiguous. The CDR3 is 16 amino acids. The V end was cut by 1 base, the J end by 2 bases, with 13 bases between. Here the CDR3 DNA reads TGTGCCAGCAGTTTAGATAGACGGTCGCACACAGATACGCAGTATTTT. Its protein product is CASSLDRRSHTDTQYF.

For the CDR3, the DNA is TGCAGCGCCGCAGTGGTGGGCGGGGAGCTGTTTTTT. Translation: CSAAVVGGELFF. The chain joins TRBV29-1 to TRBJ2-2; D not certain. CDR3 length equals 12 residues. V lost 7 bases to trimming and J lost 7 bases, with 13 bases between them. Germline V gene sequence: CDR1 SQVTM, CDR2 ANQGSEA.

V is TRBV4-2 and J is TRBJ1-6; D is uncertain. CDR3 length: 18 residues. The germline gives CDR1 LGHNA, CDR2 YNFKEQ. V lost 0 bases and J lost 0, with 12 bases in between. CDR3 region: CASSQEWPTDSYNSPLHF. In nucleotides, the CDR3 is TGTGCCAGCAGCCAAGAGTGGCCTACTGACTCCTATAATTCACCCCTCCACTTT.

V gene TRBV7-9 combines with J gene TRBJ2-5; 9 bases are a match to TRBD2. The CDR3 contains 16 residues. J lost 4 bases, V lost 6 bases, and 12 bases had no gene match. Germline V gene lookup returns CDR1 SEHNR and CDR2 FQNEAQ (reference sequence). The CDR3 nucleotides read TGTGCCAGCAGGCCTGGGGCTAGCGGGATGACAGAGACCCAGTACTTC. This gives the protein CASRPGASGMTETQYF.

This clonotype was recorded at least ten times. V usage is TRBV2 and J usage is TRBJ2-7, with D unresolved. The CDR3 extends over 13 amino acids. The V end was cut by 6 bases, the J end by 2 bases, with 11 bases between. CDR1 is SNHLY and CDR2 is FYNNEI in the germline V gene. The CDR3 DNA is TGTGCCAGCAGCTTGACCCCAGCCTACGAGCAGTACTTC. This sequence encodes CASSLTPAYEQYF. The entire variable domain, with the rest obtained from reference TRBV2 and TRBJ2-7, is as follows: EPEVTQTPSHQVTQMGQEVILRCVPISNHLYFYWYRQILGQKVEFLVSFYNNEISEKSEIFDDQFSVERPDGSNFTLKIRSTKLEDSAMYFCASSLTPAYEQYFGPGTRLTVT.

The chain combines TRBV28 with TRBJ1-5; TRBD1 is a possible D gene (6 bases). CDR3 length: 14 amino acids. In germline, CDR1 is MDHEN, CDR2 SYDVKM. V lost 3 bases and J 7 bases, leaving 13 bases between the germline ends. Written as DNA, the CDR3 is TGTGCCAGCAGTTTCCCCACGAGGGGGCAGCCCCAGCATTTT. This translates into CASSFPTRGQPQHF.

This clonotype was detected many times. The chain links TRBV6-2 or TRBV6-3 to TRBJ2-7; D may be TRBD2 (6 bases). Trimming took off 7 bases at V and 0 bases at J, with 16 bases between the two ends. Per germline, CDR1 MNHEY and CDR2 SVGEGT. The length of the CDR3 is 15 residues. The CDR3 protein is CASILRDGSSYEQYF. CDR3 nucleotide sequence: TGTGCCAGCATCCTCCGAGACGGGAGCTCCTACGAGCAGTACTTC.

This clonotype has just one count. The V gene is TRBV24-1, the J gene TRBJ1-2; 9 nucleotides align to TRBD1. The CDR3 is 16 amino acids. With 6 bases clipped from V and 8 bases from J, the junction kept 15 bases outside the gene matches. Germline V CDR1 and CDR2: KGHDR, SFDVKD. DNA for the CDR3: TGTGCCACCAGTTCGGCCGGTACCGGGACAGGGACCGGCTACACCTTC. Amino acid sequence: CATSSAGTGTGTGYTF.

This clonotype appeared many times. This chain joins TRBV28 and TRBJ1-5; D remains unclear. Germline V gives CDR1 MDHEN, CDR2 SYDVKM. CDR3 length: 17 residues. V was pared by 4 bases and J by 3 bases, with 19 bases between. The CDR3 bases are TGTGCCAGCAGTTACGGGCGATGGGGATATAACAATCAGCCCCAGCATTTT. Translating gives CASSYGRWGYNNQPQHF.

This clonotype showed up many times. The rearrangement joins TRBV28 to TRBJ2-6; no clear D gene. Trimming cost V 8 bases and J 4 bases, with 12 bases left between them. This CDR3 has 14 residues. The germline V gene has CDR1 MDHEN and CDR2 SYDVKM. In DNA, the CDR3 is TGTGCCAGCGGGGTATTGGCGGGGGCCAACGTCCTGACTTTC. Translation gives CASGVLAGANVLTF.

The CDR3 loop reads CASSLARTGPEKLFF. In DNA, the CDR3 is TGTGCCAGCAGCTTAGCGAGAACAGGACCAGAAAAACTGTTTTTT. The rearrangement joins TRBV7-9 to TRBJ1-4; D is possibly TRBD1 (5 bases). Trimming took off 0 bases at V and 8 bases at J, with 13 bases between the two ends. CDR3 length equals 15 residues. CDR1 is SEHNR and CDR2 is FQNEAQ in the germline V gene (reference sequence).